A selection of T cell receptor beta chains follows, all from one sample in a study of blood T cell repertoires in COVID-19. Sequenced by immunoSEQ multiplex PCR; TCRdb stores in-frame clones only, minus some. This sample has roughly 460,000 clones, with roughly 89% found just once. Material for sequencing was peripheral blood. Receptors originate from a man between 18 and 35 years old with COVID-19, enrolled during active disease. CDR3s include the opening cysteine and the closing phenylalanine or tryptophan. Fields, in order: D gene, clone size, J gene, V gene, CDR3 protein, CDR3 DNA. D genes are given only for firm matches. Where a row states a size, it is once, few, many or the class of an expanded clone; other rows omit it.

-	-	TRBJ1-2	TRBV5-5	CASSLDLGFANYGYTF	TGTGCCAGCAGCTTGGATCTGGGCTTTGCTAACTATGGCTACACCTTC
TRBD1	-	TRBJ2-7	TRBV2	CASRAGTGSGEQYF	TGTGCCAGCAGAGCCGGGACAGGGTCCGGCGAGCAGTACTTC
TRBD2	-	TRBJ2-5	TRBV6-1	CASSEALAGGRETQYF	TGTGCCAGCAGTGAAGCGCTAGCGGGGGGGAGGGAGACCCAGTACTTC
-	-	TRBJ1-4	TRBV5-1	CASSATPATNEKLFF	TGCGCCAGCAGCGCTACCCCTGCAACTAATGAAAAACTGTTTTTT
-	-	TRBJ2-7	TRBV25-1	CASSSDTEYEQYF	TGTGCCAGCAGTTCTGACACTGAGTACGAGCAGTACTTC
TRBD1	-	TRBJ2-7	TRBV5-1	CASSLRTGQGFSEQYF	TGCGCCAGCAGCTTGAGAACGGGACAGGGTTTCTCCGAGCAGTACTTC
TRBD2	-	TRBJ2-1	TRBV5-6	CASIDEGREGHSFNEQFF	TGTGCCAGCATCGATGAGGGACGGGAGGGCCACTCTTTCAATGAGCAGTTCTTC
-	-	TRBJ2-1	TRBV2	CASSAQMSYNEQFF	TGTGCCAGCAGTGCCCAAATGAGTTACAATGAGCAGTTCTTC
-	-	TRBJ2-1	TRBV9	CASSVGAEQRNEQFF	TGTGCCAGCAGCGTAGGGGCAGAGCAACGGAATGAGCAGTTCTTC
TRBD2	-	TRBJ2-5	TRBV9	CASSVVSSGGALETQYF	TGTGCCAGCAGCGTAGTGAGTAGCGGGGGGGCATTGGAGACCCAGTACTTC
-	-	TRBJ2-2	TRBV27	CASRSRAGELFF	TGTGCCAGTAGATCCCGGGCCGGGGAGCTGTTTTTT
-	few	TRBJ2-3	TRBV5-4	CASSSLGYRADTQYF	TGTGCCAGCAGCAGCTTGGGGTACAGGGCAGATACGCAGTATTTT
TRBD2	-	TRBJ2-7	TRBV28	CASSPGLGQYF	TGTGCCAGCAGTCCCGGACTAGGGCAGTACTTC
-	few	TRBJ2-1	TRBV24-1	CATSDSGTFRNEQFF	TGTGCCACCAGTGATTCGGGAACCTTCAGGAATGAGCAGTTCTTC
-	-	TRBJ1-2	TRBV11-2	CASSPQGSYYGYTF	TGTGCCAGCAGCCCCCAGGGCAGCTACTATGGCTACACCTTC
TRBD1	-	TRBJ2-2	TRBV24-1	CATSESPGQGATGELFF	TGTGCCACCAGTGAGTCGCCGGGACAGGGGGCGACCGGGGAGCTGTTTTTT
TRBD1	-	TRBJ2-3	TRBV12-5	CASGFMGQGMTDTQYF	TGTGCTAGTGGTTTTATGGGACAGGGGATGACAGATACGCAGTATTTT
TRBD1	-	TRBJ2-5	TRBV3-1/TRBV3-2	CASSQDRFEETQYF	TGTGCCAGCAGCCAGGACAGGTTTGAAGAGACCCAGTACTTC